This T cell receptor beta chain was observed in a study of OX40 agonist ivuxolimab in advanced cancers. Describing the broader study: The costimulatory receptor OX40 (CD134) was targeted by ivuxolimab, a fully human IgG2 agonistic monoclonal antibody. The point of sequencing TCRbeta in the periphery was to test whether ivuxolimab changed TCR sequence diversity and drove clonal T-cell expansion. In the dose-escalation cohort, around four fifths of patients were male, and the mean age was around 60 years with a range of roughly 20 to 80. The monotherapy dose-escalation portion (N = 52 patients) of the phase I ivuxolimab trial is reported in the paper. Prior anti-PD-1, anti-PD-L1 or anti-CTLA-4 therapy was permitted, and checkpoint inhibitors had been received by less than 45% of dose-escalation patients. Partial responses occurred in three dose-escalation patients: two with cutaneous melanoma and one with hepatocellular carcinoma. Of the approximately 50 dose-escalation patients, hepatocellular carcinoma was present in approximately 20, melanoma in roughly 15, renal cell carcinoma in 9 and head and neck cancer in 9. Intravenous ivuxolimab was administered to patients every 2 weeks at six dose levels: 0.01, 0.1, 0.3, 1.5, 3 and 10 mg/kg. Beyond this particular receptor, the publication reports: After ivuxolimab, more expanded clones were found on average in CD8+ T cells than in CD4+ T cells. Clonal expansion of both CD4+ and CD8+ blood T cells was observed from baseline to week 6 at doses 0.1 to 3.0 mg/kg. Low levels of normalized T-cell clonal expansion were also seen in some nonresponding patients. The antigen specificity of the peripheral T cells that underwent clonal expansion was not determined. Partial responders in the 0.1-3.0 mg/kg groups had among the lowest normalized peripheral clonal expansion, especially among CD8+ T cells.

Based on the germline V gene (reference sequence), the CDR1 and CDR2 sequences are SGHNT and YYREEE. Cut back by 0 bases and 2 bases, the V and J ends lie 8 bases apart. The cysteine opens and the phenylalanine closes a CDR3 of 14 amino acids. Here the CDR3 DNA is all that survives: 42 bases in frame from base 1. As for this clone: This clone's antigen is unknown. No base quality values were provided; no much bigger clone lies one nucleotide off.

Genomic DNA was extracted from sorted cells for sequencing of the TCRbeta CDR3 region. TCRbeta CDR3 regions were sequenced using the immunoSEQ Assay. Imported from immuneACCESS, the table was reduced by TCRdb to in-frame sequences with V and J called. These copies leave out some clones; in studies compared against another copy, an unresolved V gene accounts for under half, and the cause of the remainder is not known. This sample gives 90,000 or so clones in total; roughly 89% of them show up just once. The leading ten clones occupy around 1.6% of the sample. Patients with a history of autoimmune disease or receiving systemic immunosuppression were excluded from the trial. Peripheral blood for TCR sequencing was collected from all dose cohorts at baseline, on cycle 4 day 1, and on cycle 7 day 1. Samples were obtained from an open-label, multicenter, first-in-human phase I dose-escalation trial of ivuxolimab. Adults with locally advanced or metastatic melanoma, renal cell, hepatocellular, or head and neck squamous cell carcinoma were enrolled in the trial. Before TCR sequencing, CD4+ T cells and CD8+ T cells were sorted from peripheral blood as separate populations.

The TCR was taken from an adult with an advanced solid tumor such as melanoma, head and neck, liver or kidney cancer. Recombination connected TRBV5-4 to TRBJ1-2, with the identity of the D gene unclear. The specimen comprised CD4+ or CD8+ T cells sorted from blood, sampled in a trial of the OX40 agonist ivuxolimab. The DNA reads as follows: TGTGCCAGCAGCTTGGCCCGGCTCAACTATGGCTACACCTTC. Translated, this gives CASSLARLNYGYTF.